The source of this T cell receptor beta chain is a study of neurological immune-mediated disorders. Germline V gene lookup returns CDR1 SGHRS and CDR2 YFSETQ. The V gene end was trimmed by 5 bases and the J gene end by 4 bases; junction bases not matched to a gene: 7. The CDR3 spans 14 residues. Time point of the sample: technical triplicate 2. The sorted libraries were prepared using approximately 900,000 CD4+ or CD8+ T cells that had themselves been sorted. TCRdb used MiXCR to reprocess the 5' RACE reads, holding one entry per CDR3 protein. The sample has roughly 30,000 distinct CDR3 sequences, more than 10% seen once; the top ten hold approximately 5.6%. This clonotype has ten or more counts.

The receptor was isolated from a female donor with HTLV-1-associated myelopathy (HAM/TSP). The chain uses TRBV5-1 and TRBJ2-3; the match to TRBD2 covers 7 bases. Sample: CD4+ T cells from blood. CDR3 region: CASRSGVSADTQYF. The CDR3 DNA reads as TGCGCCAGCAGGAGCGGGGTCTCAGCAGATACGCAGTATTTT.